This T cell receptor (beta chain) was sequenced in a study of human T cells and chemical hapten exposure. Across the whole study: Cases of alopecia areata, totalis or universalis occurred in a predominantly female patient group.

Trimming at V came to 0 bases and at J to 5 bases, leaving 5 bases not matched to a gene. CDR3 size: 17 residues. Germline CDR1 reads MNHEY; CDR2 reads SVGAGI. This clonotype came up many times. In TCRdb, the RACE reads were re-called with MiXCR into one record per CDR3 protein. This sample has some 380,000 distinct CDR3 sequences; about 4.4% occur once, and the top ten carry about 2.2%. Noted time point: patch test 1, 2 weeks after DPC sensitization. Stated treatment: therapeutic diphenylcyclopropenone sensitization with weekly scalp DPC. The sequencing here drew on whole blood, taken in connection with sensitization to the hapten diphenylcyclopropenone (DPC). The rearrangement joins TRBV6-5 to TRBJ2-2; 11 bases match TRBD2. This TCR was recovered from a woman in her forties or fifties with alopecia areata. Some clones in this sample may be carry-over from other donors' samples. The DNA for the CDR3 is TGTGCCAGCAGTTACTCGCAACTAGCGGGAGTGACCGGGGAGCTGTTTTTT. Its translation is CASSYSQLAGVTGELFF.